Shown below are 22 T cell receptor beta chains from a single sample sequenced in a study of T cells in Graves' hyperthyroidism and ophthalmopathy. There were TCR beta CDR3 regions amplified from RNA transcripts. RT-PCR in the first round (using the HTBI primer set) targeted the TCR CDR3. From the multiplex PCR reads, TCRdb called clonotypes with MiXCR, one entry per CDR3 protein. Of about 400,000 distinct CDR3 sequences detected, roughly 25% appear once; the ten largest clones hold around four fifths. Material for sequencing was blood. These receptors were collected from a man aged 45-60 years with Graves' hyperthyroidism.

The J gene is TRBJ2-3, the V gene TRBV5-1, with 7 bases that match TRBD1. This CDR3 region has 17 residues. Germline-derived CDR1 and CDR2 are SGHRS and YFSETQ. Losses at the gene ends were 3 bases for V and 2 bases for J; bases not matched to a gene: 12. The CDR3 sequence: CASSSTVTGRHTDTQYF. The CDR3 nucleotides are TGCGCCAGCAGCTCTACAGTGACAGGGCGGCACACAGATACGCAGTATTTT.

The rearrangement joins TRBV20-1 to TRBJ2-1; 9 bases agree with TRBD1. V lost 5 bases and J lost 7; bases outside the gene matches: 6. This CDR3 is 13 amino acids long. Germline assignment: CDR1 DFQATT and CDR2 SNEGSKA (reference sequence). CDR3 loop: CSAAGTGRNEQFF. Written as DNA, the CDR3 is TGCAGTGCTGCTGGGACAGGGAGAAATGAGCAGTTCTTC.

V usage is TRBV11-1 and J usage is TRBJ1-6; D remains ambiguous. CDR3 length equals 13 residues. Per germline, CDR1 SGHAT and CDR2 FQDESV (reference sequence). Trimming took off 1 base at V and 7 bases at J, with 5 bases between the two ends. CDR3 nucleotide sequence: TGTGCCAGCAGCTTAGTAACGAATTCACCCCTCCACTTT. As protein: CASSLVTNSPLHF. Filled out from reference TRBV11-1 and TRBJ1-6, the complete variable domain reads EAEVAQSPRYKITEKSQAVAFWCDPISGHATLYWYRQILGQGPELLVQFQDESVVDDSQLPKDRFSAERLKGVDSTLKIQPAELGDSAMYLCASSLVTNSPLHFGNGTRLTVT.

CDR3 bases: TGTGCCAGCTCACCTGCTTCGTTAGCGGCCTCGTGGGGAGAGACCCAGTACTTC. It codes for CASSPASLAASWGETQYF. The J gene is TRBJ2-5, the V gene TRBV2; possibly TRBD2 for D (6 bases). Looked up from germline, CDR1 is SNHLY and CDR2 is FYNNEI. The CDR3 is made up of 18 amino acids. With 8 bases removed from V and 4 bases from J, the gap between germline ends came to 29 bases. Filled out from reference TRBV2 and TRBJ2-5, the complete variable domain reads EPEVTQTPSHQVTQMGQEVILRCVPISNHLYFYWYRQILGQKVEFLVSFYNNEISEKSEIFDDQFSVERPDGSNFTLKIRSTKLEDSAMYFCASSPASLAASWGETQYFGPGTRLLVL.

V and J are TRBV3-1 and TRBJ2-1; TRBD2 matches at 7 bases. In germline, CDR1 is LGHDT, CDR2 YNNKEL (reference sequence). Trimming removed 1 base from V and 9 bases from J; junction bases left unmatched: 9. The CDR3 totals 15 residues. CDR3 in amino acids: CASSQVGTTEAEQFF. CDR3 DNA: TGTGCCAGCAGCCAAGTGGGGACTACCGAGGCTGAGCAGTTCTTC.

The sample holds a few counts of this clonotype. The chain is built from TRBV12-3 or TRBV12-4 and TRBJ2-6; 9 positions agree with TRBD1. J gave up 2 bases and V 5 bases, and 4 bases lay outside the gene matches. The CDR3 length is 16 residues. CDR3 residues: CASSRDRETGANVLTF. The CDR3 DNA follows: TGTGCCAGCAGTCGGGACAGGGAGACTGGGGCCAACGTCCTGACTTTC.

The chain joins TRBV28 to TRBJ2-7; TRBD2 matches 11 bases. The V gene end was trimmed by 5 bases and the J gene end by 3 bases; junction bases not matched to a gene: 9. From germline, CDR1 is MDHEN and CDR2 SYDVKM. This CDR3 is 16 amino acids long. CDR3 sequence (DNA): TGTGCCAGCAGTCCCTTCCGACTAGCGGGGTTCTACGAGCAGTACTTC. Protein: CASSPFRLAGFYEQYF.

This clonotype was seen a handful of times. This sequence joins TRBV7-9 and TRBJ2-1, with D perhaps matching TRBD1 or TRBD2 (5 bases each). Germline V CDR1 and CDR2: SEHNR, FQNEAQ (reference sequence). There are 15 residues in the CDR3. Deletions cut 5 bases from V and 2 bases from J, with 13 bases between. The CDR3 is CASSVGQGPYNEQFF. CDR3 nucleotide sequence: TGTGCCAGCAGCGTGGGGCAGGGACCCTACAATGAGCAGTTCTTC.

The chain couples TRBV20-1 to TRBJ1-3, with D uncertain. The germline V and J ends were trimmed by 6 bases and 2 bases, with 17 bases remaining between them. Germline CDR1 DFQATT, CDR2 SNEGSKA (reference sequence). CDR3 size: 15 residues. The CDR3 coding sequence is TGCAGTGCCACTATGCTCCTCGGGGCTGGAAACACCATATATTTT. Amino acids: CSATMLLGAGNTIYF.

This clonotype was detected only a few times. The chain carries TRBV29-1 and TRBJ2-3, with a tentative D call TRBD1 (5 bases). CDR1 is SQVTM, CDR2 ANQGSEA, per germline. V was shortened by 5 bases and J by 6 bases, with 18 bases between the two germline ends. The CDR3 has 14 amino acids. For the CDR3, the DNA is TGCAGCGTTTTACTGGCAGGGCACACGGATACGCAGTATTTT. Residues: CSVLLAGHTDTQYF.

J is TRBJ1-5 and V is TRBV5-6, with 10 bases identical to TRBD1. Germline V gives CDR1 SGHDT, CDR2 YYEEEE. With V trimmed by 3 bases and J by 5 bases, 5 bases remained unmatched. This CDR3 region has 15 residues. CDR3 residues: CASSYGQGGDQPQHF. The CDR3 nucleotides are TGTGCCAGCAGCTATGGACAGGGGGGGGATCAGCCCCAGCATTTT.

The chain has TRBV7-6 and TRBJ2-1, with D perhaps matching TRBD2 (5 bases). CDR1 is SGHVS and CDR2 is FNYEAQ in the germline V gene. The CDR3 has 14 residues. The V end was cut by 5 bases, the J end by 1 base, with 9 bases between. The CDR3 spells CASSPPGSYNEQFF. CDR3 nucleotide sequence: TGTGCCAGCAGCCCCCCGGGGTCCTACAATGAGCAGTTCTTC.

This chain uses TRBV3-1 with TRBJ2-2; 9 bases fit TRBD2. The V gene end was trimmed by 1 base and the J gene end by 4 bases; junction bases not matched to a gene: 1. Germline V lookup: CDR1 LGHDT, CDR2 YNNKEL (reference sequence). The CDR3 is made up of 15 amino acids. CDR3 in DNA: TGTGCCAGCAGCCAAGGGACTAGCGCCACCGGGGAGCTGTTTTTT. Translation gives CASSQGTSATGELFF.

This clonotype was found a few times. The chain joins TRBV4-1 to TRBJ2-5; D possibly matches TRBD1 or TRBD2 (6 bases each). Trimming left V 4 bases short and J 2 bases short, with 20 bases between. The CDR3 consists of 17 residues. CDR1 is MGHRA and CDR2 is YSYEKL in the germline V gene. CDR3 amino acids: CASSRRGAGHLQETQYF. CDR3 DNA: TGCGCCAGCAGCCGACGAGGGGCGGGACACCTTCAAGAGACCCAGTACTTC.

This clonotype was counted only a few times. The chain employs TRBV6-1 and TRBJ2-5; 8 positions agree with TRBD1. Unmatched junction bases numbered 12, after V lost 7 bases and J lost 5 bases. Germline CDR1 reads MNHNS; CDR2 reads SASEGT. The CDR3 extends over 15 amino acids. The CDR3 spells CASKKVQGARETQYF. CDR3 nucleotides: TGTGCCAGCAAGAAAGTGCAGGGGGCTCGGGAGACCCAGTACTTC.

This clonotype has ten or more counts. The CDR3 nucleotides read TGTGCCAGCACTACGACAGGGTCCTACAATGAGCAGTTCTTC. Amino acid sequence: CASTTTGSYNEQFF. This sequence joins TRBV28 and TRBJ2-1, with TRBD1 identical over 7 bases. The length of the CDR3 is 14 residues. Trimming removed 7 bases from V and 1 base from J; junction bases left unmatched: 4. Germline V gives CDR1 MDHEN, CDR2 SYDVKM.

This clonotype was counted only a few times. The chain recombines TRBV28 with TRBJ2-7; maybe TRBD2 (5 bases). Germline loops: CDR1 MDHEN, CDR2 SYDVKM. The CDR3 covers 14 residues. Trimming cost V 3 bases and J 4 bases, with 13 bases left between them. CDR3 DNA sequence: TGTGCCAGCAGTTTTACCCCCGGGAAGTACGAGCAGTACTTC. Its translation is CASSFTPGKYEQYF.

Notes on this clonotype: Because it lacks the conserved phenylalanine or tryptophan at the end, this CDR3 is likely a read error. V usage is TRBV27 and J usage is TRBJ1-2, with TRBD1 matching over 8 bases. Germline trimming cut 5 bases from V and 5 bases from J; bases unmatched to any gene: 4. There are 13 residues in the CDR3. CDR1 is MNHEY and CDR2 is SMNVEV in the germline V gene (reference sequence). The chain's CDR3 is CASSPGTGYGYTS. In nucleotides, the CDR3 is TGTGCCAGCAGTCCCGGGACAGGTTATGGCTACACCTCC.

The chain has TRBV29-1 and TRBJ2-2; TRBD1 matches 8 bases. Germline V lookup: CDR1 SQVTM, CDR2 ANQGSEA. This CDR3 comprises 14 residues. The V and J ends lost 6 bases and 1 base, in that order; junction bases with no gene match: 4. This CDR3 reads CSVLTGVNTGELFF. The CDR3 DNA reads as TGCAGCGTACTGACAGGGGTGAACACCGGGGAGCTGTTTTTT.

This chain joins TRBV10-3 and TRBJ2-1; 16 bases map to TRBD2. Germline lookup yields CDR1 ENHRY and CDR2 SYGVKD. The CDR3 has 17 residues. The V and J ends lost 2 bases and 7 bases, in that order; junction bases with no gene match: 5. The CDR3 nucleotides read TGTGCCATCAGTGAGAGGGGACTAGCGGGAGGGCATAATGAGCAGTTCTTC. Translating it yields CAISERGLAGGHNEQFF.

This clonotype was picked up a small number of times. The chain employs TRBV14 and TRBJ2-7, with D uncertain. V lost 0 bases to trimming and J lost 5 bases, with 20 bases between them. Germline loops: CDR1 SGHDN, CDR2 FVKESK. The CDR3 runs to 17 residues. The CDR3 loop reads CASSQDSLYWDLHEQYF. The CDR3, as DNA: TGTGCCAGCAGCCAAGATTCGCTCTACTGGGATCTCCACGAGCAGTACTTC.

This clonotype occurred a few times. This chain uses TRBV5-8 with TRBJ1-2; D unresolved. Germline V lookup: CDR1 SGHTS, CDR2 YDEGEE. This CDR3 contains 16 residues. V lost 2 bases to trimming and J lost 4 bases, with 18 bases between them. This CDR3 is CASSLITGVTGYGYTF. CDR3 DNA sequence: TGTGCCAGCAGCTTAATAACGGGAGTCACGGGCTATGGCTACACCTTC. The full variable domain, with the rest looked up from reference TRBV5-8 and TRBJ1-2, is EAGVTQSPTHLIKTRGQQATLRCSPISGHTSVYWYQQALGLGLQFLLWYDEGEERNRGNFPPRFSGRQFPNYSSELNVNALELEDSALYLCASSLITGVTGYGYTFGSGTRLTVV.